The present entry profiles one T cell receptor (beta chain) with its context. The target antigen is unknown. This specimen comes from a study of T-cell reconstitution after alpha-beta-depleted transplantation in children. General study points: Diversity and T-cell counts at one year after transplant derived mostly from new T cells. Reportedly, roughly two months post-transplant, alpha-beta T cells arose from several hundred expanded graft clones. Several patients had high TCRbeta diversity at day 60; it came from surviving recipient T cells and thymic progenitors.

CDR3 length: 15 residues. Trimming shortened V by 2 bases and J by 5 bases, and 15 bases separated the two germline ends. A library of TCRbeta sequences, prepared with unique molecular identifiers, was generated. A single record per CDR3 protein comes from TCRdb applying MiXCR to the PCR reads. The sample lists about 440,000 distinct CDR3 sequences, roughly 44% occurring once. The genes are TRBV12-3 or TRBV12-4 and TRBJ2-5; either TRBD1 or TRBD2 may fit D (5 bases each). Sample: PBMCs, taken before TCRalphabeta/CD19-depleted stem cell transplant. The clonotype originates from a girl under 10 years old with aplastic anemia, due to receive a stem cell transplant. The CDR3 is CASSLRDPTRETQYF. CDR3 nucleotide sequence: TGTGCCAGCAGTTTACGGGACCCCACCCGGGAGACCCAGTACTTC.